This T cell receptor beta chain was sequenced for a study of brain T cells in children with intractable seizures. The V end was cut by 1 base, the J end by 2 bases, with 12 bases between. This CDR3 has 16 amino acids. Germline V gene lookup returns CDR1 LNHDA and CDR2 SQIVND (reference sequence). Time point noted: blood from clinic visit 5 months post-surgery; TSC patient then seizure free. Sequenced by immunoSEQ multiplex PCR; TCRdb stores in-frame clones only, minus some. This sample has hundreds of thousands of clones; nearly 95% occur once, and the top ten carry roughly 5.7%. This clone was seen just once.

Specimen: peripheral blood, collected 4 to 6 months after surgery. The source of this sequence is a boy less than two years old with tuberous sclerosis and intractable seizures. The V call is TRBV19, the J call TRBJ1-5; D is unresolved. CDR3 sequence (DNA): TGTGCCAGTAGTATAGGTCCGGGAGGCGGCAATCAGCCCCAGCATTTT. Residues: CASSIGPGGGNQPQHF.